What follows are 17 T cell receptor beta chains derived from one specimen sequenced in a study of T cell repertoires in Merkel cell carcinoma. Produced via immunoSEQ multiplex PCR; TCRdb's table is partial and in-frame only. The sample has some 14,000 clones; over 60% are singletons. Sequences were obtained from tumor tissue. Receptor source: an adult with Merkel cell carcinoma.

The rearrangement joins TRBV5-5 to TRBJ2-6, with D perhaps TRBD2 (6 bases). CDR3 length: 16 residues. Trimming left V 5 bases short and J 2 bases short, with 14 bases between. Germline assignment: CDR1 SGHKS and CDR2 YYEKEE (reference sequence). CDR3 sequence reads: CASSRQGGAGANVLTF. The CDR3 DNA sequence: TGTGCCAGCAGTCGTCAGGGAGGCGCTGGGGCCAACGTCCTGACTTTC.

V is TRBV28 and J is TRBJ2-6; tentatively, D is TRBD1 (6 bases). CDR1 is MDHEN, CDR2 SYDVKM, per germline. The V gene lost 5 bases and the J gene lost 0 bases, with 20 bases spanning the gap. The CDR3 spans 19 residues. The chain's CDR3 is CASSEGPGTLSSGANVLTF. The CDR3 coding sequence is TGTGCCAGCAGTGAGGGTCCCGGGACACTTAGCTCTGGGGCCAACGTCCTGACTTTC.

This chain connects TRBV27 to TRBJ1-1; TRBD1 aligns across 8 bases. Germline assignment: CDR1 MNHEY and CDR2 SMNVEV (reference sequence). The CDR3 totals 13 residues. V lost 0 bases, J lost 6 bases, and 0 bases stayed unmatched. This chain's CDR3 is CASSLSRGPEAFF. As DNA, the CDR3 is TGTGCCAGCAGTTTATCCAGGGGGCCTGAAGCTTTCTTT.

This chain joins TRBV5-1 and TRBJ2-3, with D hard to call. The CDR3 has 15 amino acids. CDR1 is SGHRS, CDR2 YFSETQ, per germline. V was shortened by 0 bases and J by 1 base, with 9 bases between the two germline ends. Here the CDR3 reads CASSLGTGGTDTQYF. The DNA of the CDR3 is TGCGCCAGCAGCTTGGGGACGGGCGGCACAGATACGCAGTATTTT.

The chain combines TRBV5-1 with TRBJ2-7; D possibly corresponds to TRBD1 (6 bases). V shed 4 bases and J shed 2 bases, with 19 bases lying between them. Per the germline V gene, CDR1 is SGHRS and CDR2 is YFSETQ. This CDR3 has 16 residues. CDR3 DNA: TGCGCCAGCAGCCAGGGGAGCGTTTCGGGGACCTACGAGCAGTACTTC. It encodes CASSQGSVSGTYEQYF.

The gene calls are TRBV6-5 and TRBJ1-4; no definite D call. Germline lookup yields CDR1 MNHEY and CDR2 SVGAGI. Trimming left V 3 bases short and J 0 bases short, with 11 bases between. This CDR3 is built from 16 residues. The DNA for the CDR3 is TGTGCCAGCAGTTATACGATAGTTGCAACTAATGAAAAACTGTTTTTT. Amino acid sequence: CASSYTIVATNEKLFF.

This clone was detected only a few times. The rearrangement links TRBV2 to TRBJ2-4, with TRBD2 identical over 7 bases. CDR3 length: 14 residues. V shed 6 bases and J 7 bases; nucleotides not matched to a gene: 9. Germline V gene sequence: CDR1 SNHLY, CDR2 FYNNEI. The CDR3 bases are TGTGCCAGCAGCCCAAGGACTAGTAGGAACATTCAGTACTTC. It translates to CASSPRTSRNIQYF.

The table lists this clone with a few counts. The chain employs TRBV10-2 and TRBJ1-1; the D gene is possibly TRBD1 (5 bases). Germline CDR1 and CDR2: WSHSY and SAAADI. Trimming cost V 4 bases and J 5 bases, with 14 bases left between them. This CDR3 is built from 14 residues. The CDR3 DNA is TGCGCCAGCAGTGTCGGGACGGTTGGGACTGAAGCTTTCTTT. Protein sequence: CASSVGTVGTEAFF.

The chain couples TRBV4-3 to TRBJ2-7; D might be TRBD2 (6 bases). The V end was cut by 2 bases, the J end by 5 bases, with 22 bases between. CDR3 length: 17 residues. Germline loops: CDR1 LGHNA, CDR2 YSLEER. CDR3 loop: CASSQSLTRGFLHEQYF. The DNA of the CDR3 is TGCGCCAGCAGCCAATCCTTGACTAGGGGTTTTCTCCACGAGCAGTACTTC.

This clone was detected only once. The V call is TRBV20-1, the J call TRBJ2-3, with 7 nucleotides matching TRBD2. The CDR3 is 14 residues long. Germline trimming cut 3 bases from V and 4 bases from J; bases unmatched to any gene: 7. The V gene's germline CDR1 is DFQATT and CDR2 SNEGSKA (reference sequence). CDR3 bases: TGCAGTGCTAGTAGGGCGGGAGTGTCAGATACGCAGTATTTT. It is translated as CSASRAGVSDTQYF.

The chain is built from TRBV7-9 and TRBJ2-1, with D maybe TRBD1 (6 bases). Germline CDR1 SEHNR, CDR2 FQNEAQ (reference sequence). This CDR3 comprises 15 residues. Trimming took 5 bases from V and 8 from J, leaving 19 bases between them. The CDR3 bases are TGTGCCAGCAGCACCACAGGGCACCTTGGGGATGAGCAGTTCTTC. Its protein product is CASSTTGHLGDEQFF.

V and J are TRBV6-2 or TRBV6-3 and TRBJ2-7, with 7 bases matching TRBD2. V was clipped by 4 bases and J by 6 bases; unmatched bases: 12. The CDR3 contains 15 residues. Germline CDR1 MNHEY, CDR2 SVGEGT. The DNA of the CDR3 is TGTGCCAGCAGTTCCTCGACTAGCCCTCTATCCGAGCAGTACTTC. Its translation is CASSSSTSPLSEQYF.

This chain uses TRBV3-1 (or the pseudogene TRBV3-2) with TRBJ1-2, with 8 nucleotides matching TRBD1. The ends lost 0 bases at V and 4 bases at J; junction bases unmatched: 13. CDR3 size: 18 residues. The germline gives CDR1 LGHDT, CDR2 YNNKEL (reference sequence). Here the CDR3 reads CASSQDRVQGAATYGYTF. CDR3 in DNA: TGTGCCAGCAGCCAAGATAGAGTGCAGGGGGCTGCTACCTATGGCTACACCTTC.

The gene calls are TRBV18 and TRBJ1-2; D possibly corresponds to TRBD1 (5 bases). V was clipped by 1 base and J by 6 bases, with 15 bases between them. Germline loops: CDR1 KGHSH, CDR2 LQKENI. This CDR3 has 15 residues. The CDR3 nucleotides read TGTGCCAGCTCACCACGTGTAGGGGTTGGTGATGGCTACACCTTC. Residues: CASSPRVGVGDGYTF.

The V and J genes are TRBV4-2 and TRBJ2-7, with 9 bases that match TRBD2. The junction had 10 bases not matched to a gene; V was cut back by 0 bases and J by 4 bases. This CDR3 region has 17 residues. Germline loops: CDR1 LGHNA, CDR2 YNFKEQ. The CDR3 region is CASSQDLSLTSGYEQYF. The CDR3 nucleotides are TGTGCCAGCAGCCAAGATCTCTCATTGACTAGCGGATACGAGCAGTACTTC.

This clone was seen just once. DNA for the CDR3: TGTGCCAGCAGCTTGGATCTTGGGGAGAGGTACAATGAGCAGTTCTTC. Translation: CASSLDLGERYNEQFF. The V call is TRBV5-6, the J call TRBJ2-1; a possible D gene is TRBD2 (5 bases). Per germline, CDR1 SGHDT and CDR2 YYEEEE. V lost 0 bases and J lost 4, with 14 bases in between. CDR3 length: 16 residues.

The chain joins TRBV6-2 or TRBV6-3 to TRBJ2-2; weak D call: TRBD1 (6 bases). Per the germline V gene, CDR1 is MNHEY and CDR2 is SVGEGT. The CDR3 is made up of 19 amino acids. V was trimmed by 6 bases and J by 2 bases, leaving 25 bases between them. This chain's CDR3 is CASSKTARTGITNTGELFF. DNA of the CDR3: TGTGCCAGCAGCAAAACCGCCCGAACAGGGATAACAAACACCGGGGAGCTGTTTTTT.